The rows below give T cell receptor beta chains drawn from one sample of a study of T cells after yellow fever vaccination. MiXCR was run by TCRdb on the 5' RACE reads, yielding one entry per CDR3 protein. Of hundreds of thousands of distinct CDR3 sequences detected, roughly 4.8% appear once; the ten largest clones hold more than 3%. Sequencing was performed on CD4+ T cells sorted from PBMCs, taken on the day of the yellow fever booster vaccination. The origin of the receptors is a man aged 18 to 29 who received the YFV17D yellow fever vaccine. CDR3s include the opening cysteine and the closing phenylalanine or tryptophan. The order of the fields is V gene, D gene, CDR3 length, clone size, J gene, CDR3 protein, CDR3 DNA. A D gene is named only where the DNA matches it firmly. Size tells how often a clone was seen (once, few, many) or the class of an expanded clone, and some rows leave it out.

TRBV12-3/TRBV12-4	NA	14	few	TRBJ1-3	CASSRGAAGNTIYF	TGTGCCAGCAGTCGTGGGGCCGCTGGAAACACCATATATTTT
TRBV2	TRBD2	14	few	TRBJ2-1	CANGGTSAYNEQFF	TGTGCCAACGGTGGGACTAGCGCCTACAATGAGCAGTTCTTC
TRBV5-6	NA	16	many	TRBJ2-4	CASSLGGGAAKNIQYF	TGTGCCAGCAGCCTGGGAGGGGGCGCGGCCAAAAACATTCAGTACTTC
TRBV6-6	NA	15	NA	TRBJ2-7	CASRRGLSDFYEQYF	TGTGCCAGCAGGCGGGGACTTTCCGATTTCTACGAGCAGTACTTC
TRBV4-2	NA	16	few	TRBJ1-3	CASSQVGRDRGNTIYF	TGTGCCAGCAGCCAAGTTGGAAGGGATAGGGGAAACACCATATATTTT
TRBV18	NA	16	few	TRBJ1-3	CASSSTGYSEGNTIYF	TGTGCCAGCTCATCGACAGGCTACTCCGAGGGAAACACCATATATTTT
TRBV7-9	NA	13	NA	TRBJ2-3	CASSVQGTDTQYF	TGTGCCAGCAGCGTACAGGGTACAGATACGCAGTATTTT
TRBV4-3	TRBD1	16	few	TRBJ1-4	CASSQDPHRGSEKLFF	TGCGCCAGCAGCCAAGATCCCCACAGGGGATCCGAAAAACTGTTTTTT
TRBV12-3/TRBV12-4	NA	18	NA	TRBJ2-6	CASSLRGWPFAGANVLTF	TGTGCCAGCAGTTTGAGAGGGTGGCCCTTCGCTGGGGCCAACGTCCTGACTTTC
TRBV20-1	TRBD2	15	few	TRBJ2-6	CSAWGGGSGANVLTF	TGCAGTGCTTGGGGGGGGGGCTCTGGGGCCAACGTCCTGACTTTC
TRBV20-1	NA	14	NA	TRBJ2-1	CSARSQGPYNEQFF	TGCAGTGCTAGGAGCCAGGGGCCTTACAATGAGCAGTTCTTC
TRBV12-3/TRBV12-4	NA	12	few	TRBJ2-6	CASSLPPNVLTF	TGTGCCAGCAGTTTACCCCCCAACGTCCTGACTTTC
TRBV20-1	NA	16	many	TRBJ1-4	CSVRAGRERTNEKLFF	TGCAGTGTGAGGGCGGGCAGGGAAAGAACTAATGAAAAACTGTTTTTT
TRBV6-5	NA	15	NA	TRBJ1-1	CASRYYLGGETEAFF	TGTGCCAGCAGGTACTACCTAGGAGGGGAGACTGAAGCTTTCTTT
TRBV10-2	TRBD1	15	NA	TRBJ1-1	CASSRQGRARSLSLF	TGCGCCAGCAGCAGACAGGGAAGGGCCCGTTCCCTTTCTCTCTTT
TRBV10-3	NA	14	many	TRBJ2-3	CAISAGGREDTQYF	TGTGCCATCAGTGCCGGGGGACGGGAGGATACGCAGTATTTT
TRBV11-2	TRBD1	14	NA	TRBJ1-1	CASSARDSHTEAFF	TGTGCCAGCAGCGCCCGGGACAGCCACACTGAAGCTTTCTTT
TRBV7-7	NA	14	many	TRBJ2-3	CASSLYSSTDTQYF	TGTGCCAGCAGCTTATACAGTAGCACAGATACGCAGTATTTT
TRBV2	NA	14	many	TRBJ1-6	CASRGTAYNSPLHF	TGTGCCAGCAGAGGTACAGCTTATAATTCACCCCTCCACTTT
TRBV5-1	NA	14	many	TRBJ2-2	CASSLGQNTGELFF	TGTGCCAGCAGTTTAGGACAGAACACCGGGGAGCTGTTTTTT
TRBV10-1	NA	12	NA	TRBJ2-2	CASSAGAGELFF	TGCGCCAGCAGTGCGGGTGCTGGGGAGCTGTTTTTT
TRBV4-3	NA	15	NA	TRBJ2-1	CASSQEPGTYNEQFF	TGCGCCAGCAGCCAAGAACCAGGGACCTACAATGAGCAGTTCTTC
TRBV4-2	TRBD1	14	many	TRBJ2-5	CASSLTGGWETQYF	TGTGCCAGCAGCCTTACAGGGGGTTGGGAGACCCAGTACTTC
TRBV28	NA	17	NA	TRBJ1-1	CASSFVLTAKANTEAFF	TGTGCCAGCAGTTTTGTACTTACAGCCAAGGCAAACACTGAAGCTTTCTTT
TRBV20-1	NA	12	few	TRBJ2-5	CSARDYKETQYF	TGCAGTGCTAGGGACTACAAAGAGACCCAGTACTTC
TRBV6-6	TRBD2	16	NA	TRBJ2-7	CASSYSPAGGTDEQYF	TGTGCCAGCAGTTACTCGCCAGCGGGGGGTACGGACGAGCAGTACTTC
TRBV15	NA	14	NA	TRBJ1-5	CATSRDSLYSPQHF	TGTGCCACCAGCAGAGATTCTTTATATTCGCCCCAGCATTTT
TRBV6-2/TRBV6-3	NA	14	many	TRBJ1-2	CASSSAGLYEGYTF	TGTGCCAGCTCAAGCGCCGGACTCTACGAGGGCTACACCTTC
TRBV20-1	TRBD2	16	few	TRBJ2-5	CSAREGLAGFQETQYF	TGCAGTGCTAGAGAGGGACTAGCGGGGTTTCAAGAGACCCAGTACTTC
TRBV4-1	NA	14	NA	TRBJ1-6	CASSQAGNNSPLHF	TGCGCCAGCAGCCAAGCAGGGAATAATTCACCCCTCCACTTT
TRBV7-2	TRBD1	14	few	TRBJ2-4	CASSPDRGKNIQYF	TGTGCCAGCAGCCCCGACAGGGGAAAAAACATTCAGTACTTC
TRBV25-1	NA	14	NA	TRBJ1-2	CASSDPGRFYGYTF	TGTGCCAGCAGTGATCCTGGACGTTTCTATGGCTACACCTTC
TRBV4-2	TRBD1	14	few	TRBJ1-2	CASSRGQDFYGYTF	TGTGCCAGCAGCCGCGGACAGGACTTCTATGGCTACACCTTC
TRBV5-6	NA	16	many	TRBJ2-1	CASSLGAGSSYNEQFF	TGTGCCAGCAGCTTGGGGGCAGGCAGTTCCTACAATGAGCAGTTCTTC
TRBV2	NA	15	NA	TRBJ2-1	CASRGESGPYNEQFF	TGTGCCAGCAGGGGGGAAAGCGGTCCTTACAATGAGCAGTTCTTC
TRBV5-1	NA	15	NA	TRBJ2-6	CASNLGAYGANVLTF	TGCGCCAGCAATTTAGGGGCATATGGGGCCAACGTCCTGACTTTC
TRBV4-1	NA	14	many	TRBJ2-5	CASSQDAGVETQYF	TGCGCCAGCAGCCAAGATGCCGGGGTAGAGACCCAGTACTTC
TRBV30	TRBD1	15	NA	TRBJ1-6	CAWLRQGTYNSPLHF	TGTGCCTGGTTGCGACAGGGCACGTATAATTCACCCCTCCACTTT
TRBV7-2	TRBD2	16	many	TRBJ2-2	CASLSQAGGETGELFF	TGTGCCAGCTTGTCCCAGGCGGGGGGTGAAACCGGGGAGCTGTTTTTT
TRBV12-3/TRBV12-4	NA	15	NA	TRBJ1-2	CASSFGEWRAYGYTF	TGTGCCAGCAGTTTCGGGGAGTGGCGGGCCTATGGCTACACCTTC
TRBV14	NA	16	NA	TRBJ1-1	CASSQGLWWAGTEAFF	TGTGCCAGCAGCCAAGGGTTGTGGTGGGCAGGGACTGAAGCTTTCTTT
TRBV5-1	NA	15	many	TRBJ2-3	CASIPSGHPPDTQYF	TGCGCCAGCATTCCCAGCGGCCACCCGCCAGATACGCAGTATTTT
TRBV4-3	NA	14	many	TRBJ2-5	CASSQGTTQETQYF	TGCGCCAGCAGCCAGGGGACAACCCAAGAGACCCAGTACTTC
TRBV7-8	NA	16	many	TRBJ2-3	CASSPGKTSWTDTQYF	TGTGCCAGCAGCCCCGGAAAGACTAGTTGGACAGATACGCAGTATTTT
TRBV6-5	TRBD1	14	NA	TRBJ2-7	CASRVTGASYEQYF	TGTGCCAGCAGGGTAACAGGGGCCTCCTACGAGCAGTACTTC
TRBV12-3/TRBV12-4	TRBD2	14	NA	TRBJ2-1	CASRLTSGGIRQFF	TGTGCCAGCAGGCTGACTAGCGGGGGAATAAGGCAGTTCTTC